The 27 T cell receptor beta chains given below trace back to one sample, sequenced in a study of blood T cell repertoires in COVID-19. The protocol was immunoSEQ multiplex PCR, while the TCRdb copy is restricted to in-frame clones and leaves out a portion. The top ten hold approximately 11% of the sample, which has some 19,000 clones, roughly 80% seen once. The sequenced sample was peripheral blood. The receptors stem from a man older than 75 with acute or convalescent COVID-19.

The table lists this clone with a few counts. The chain has TRBV6-6 and TRBJ1-5; 7 bases are shared with TRBD1. CDR3 size: 14 residues. V shed 6 bases and J 5 bases; nucleotides not matched to a gene: 7. Germline CDR1 is MNHNY and CDR2 is SVGAGI (reference sequence). In DNA, the CDR3 is TGTGCCAGCAGAACCGACAGGGTGGATCAGCCCCAGCATTTT. As protein: CASRTDRVDQPQHF.

The rearrangement uses TRBV29-1 and TRBJ1-2, with D perhaps matching TRBD1 (5 bases). The CDR3 is 13 amino acids. V was clipped by 1 base and J by 1 base, with 7 bases between them. Per germline, CDR1 SQVTM and CDR2 ANQGSEA. CDR3 DNA sequence: TGCAGCGTTGAAGGTCAGGGTAACTATGGCTACACCTTC. Amino acid sequence: CSVEGQGNYGYTF.

The V and J genes are TRBV18 and TRBJ2-7; 10 nucleotides align to TRBD1. Germline V CDR1 and CDR2: KGHSH, LQKENI. The CDR3 has 14 residues. Trimming removed 6 bases from V and 4 bases from J; junction bases left unmatched: 6. CDR3 loop: CASSTTGGGYEQYF. The CDR3 region has the DNA TGTGCCAGCTCGACGACAGGGGGCGGGTACGAGCAGTACTTC.

The CDR3 loop reads CASSPDRGLSLYNEQFF. For the CDR3, the DNA is TGCGCCAGCAGCCCAGACAGGGGGCTAAGTCTTTACAATGAGCAGTTCTTC. This chain links TRBV4-3 with TRBJ2-1; 10 nucleotides align to TRBD1. Germline V CDR1 and CDR2: LGHNA, YSLEER. The CDR3 loop spans 17 amino acids. V shed 4 bases and J 4 bases; nucleotides not matched to a gene: 10.

The rearrangement joins TRBV12-3 or TRBV12-4 to TRBJ2-7, with 7 nucleotides matching TRBD2. This CDR3 has 11 amino acids. V gave up 3 bases and J gave up 7 bases; unmatched junction bases: 0. CDR3: CASSLGGEQYF. The CDR3 DNA reads TGTGCCAGCAGTTTGGGGGGGGAGCAGTACTTC.

V usage is TRBV7-9 and J usage is TRBJ1-3; 7 bases align to TRBD1. V dropped 3 bases and J dropped 2; count of bases not matched to a gene: 4. Germline V gene sequence: CDR1 SEHNR, CDR2 FQNEAQ (reference sequence). CDR3 size: 15 residues. The CDR3 reads CASSLGQSTGNTIYF. CDR3 DNA sequence: TGTGCCAGCAGCTTGGGACAGTCAACTGGAAACACCATATATTTT.

The chain links TRBV21-1 to TRBJ1-1; the listed D gene, TRBD1, was not tested against the DNA. TRBV21-1 is recorded as a pseudogene. The CDR3 consists of 15 residues. CDR3 sequence (DNA): TGTGCCGGATGCGGGGACAGGGTAATGAACACTGAAGCTTTCTTT. This sequence encodes CAGCGDRVMNTEAFF.

The CDR3 here is CASTRQDRGEKLFF. CDR3 nucleotides: TGTGCCAGCACGAGACAGGACAGGGGTGAAAAACTGTTTTTT. The chain combines TRBV2 with TRBJ1-4; 9 bases line up with TRBD1. The CDR3 is 14 amino acids. The germline V gene has CDR1 SNHLY and CDR2 FYNNEI. With 7 bases clipped from V and 7 bases from J, the junction kept 7 bases outside the gene matches.

In its sample, this clone was seen a few times. V and J are TRBV30 and TRBJ1-5; 7 nucleotides agree with TRBD1. Germline CDR1 is GTSNPN and CDR2 is SVGIG (reference sequence). The CDR3 runs to 13 residues. The trim removed 1 base at V and 4 bases at J, leaving 1 base unmatched. The CDR3 nucleotides read TGTGCCTGGAGTGGACAGGGAAATCAGCCCCAGCATTTT. It encodes CAWSGQGNQPQHF.

The chain uses TRBV5-1 and TRBJ2-2; D unresolved. With 3 bases removed from V and 4 bases from J, the gap between germline ends came to 10 bases. The CDR3 has 14 residues. Per germline, CDR1 SGHRS and CDR2 YFSETQ. The CDR3 region has the DNA TGCGCCAGCAGCTATATGCTAGGCACCGGGGAGCTGTTTTTT. Translation: CASSYMLGTGELFF. The variable domain in full, completed from reference TRBV5-1 and TRBJ2-2, reads KAGVTQTPRYLIKTRGQQVTLSCSPISGHRSVSWYQQTPGQGLQFLFEYFSETQRNKGNFPGRFSGRQFSNSRSEMNVSTLELGDSALYLCASSYMLGTGELFFGEGSRLTVL.

The rearrangement links TRBV19 to TRBJ2-5; 10 bases are a match to TRBD2. The CDR3 length is 15 residues. Trimming took 4 bases from V and 14 from J; bases not matched to a gene: 16. Germline V CDR1 and CDR2: LNHDA, SQIVND (reference sequence). In nucleotides, the CDR3 is TGTGCCAGTAGTACCGGTAGCGGGGGGCGCTTCTCCACCTACTTC. Amino acid sequence: CASSTGSGGRFSTYF.

This sequence joins TRBV4-3 and TRBJ1-3; D is perhaps TRBD1 (5 bases). V dropped 0 bases and J dropped 3 bases, with 9 bases sitting between them. The CDR3 contains 15 residues. Germline CDR1 LGHNA, CDR2 YSLEER. CDR3 sequence: CASSQETGLGNTIYF. The CDR3, as DNA: TGCGCCAGCAGCCAAGAAACAGGCCTTGGAAACACCATATATTTT.

The chain uses TRBV7-2 and TRBJ2-2; D possibly corresponds to TRBD1 (6 bases). The germline V gene has CDR1 SGHTA and CDR2 FQGNSA. Trimming shortened V by 8 bases and J by 3 bases, and 16 bases separated the two germline ends. The CDR3 contains 15 residues. The CDR3 bases are TGTGCCAGCGGAGTTGGGGGCCCTCACACCGGGGAGCTGTTTTTT. It specifies CASGVGGPHTGELFF.

The CDR3 DNA sequence: TGTGCCAGCTCACCCCAGGGAAGGAGCAATCAGCCCCAGCATTTT. Translated, it gives CASSPQGRSNQPQHF. The rearrangement uses TRBV18 and TRBJ1-5; possibly TRBD1 for D (5 bases). Trimming took 3 bases from V and 1 from J, leaving 10 bases between them. Germline V lookup: CDR1 KGHSH, CDR2 LQKENI. The CDR3 runs to 15 residues.

V and J are TRBV6-5 and TRBJ1-1; 7 nucleotides match TRBD1. The trim removed 3 bases at V and 4 bases at J, leaving 2 bases unmatched. There are 13 residues in the CDR3. Looked up from germline, CDR1 is MNHEY and CDR2 is SVGAGI. The CDR3: CASSYAGGTEAFF. In DNA, the CDR3 is TGTGCCAGCAGTTATGCAGGGGGCACTGAAGCTTTCTTT.

The sample holds a few counts of this clone. J is TRBJ1-4 and V is TRBV5-6, with D perhaps matching TRBD1 (5 bases). Germline V gene lookup returns CDR1 SGHDT and CDR2 YYEEEE. The CDR3 extends over 15 amino acids. V was cut by 4 bases and J by 8 bases, with 18 bases left in between. Here the CDR3 DNA reads TGTGCCAGCAGCCACCAAGCAGGGTTGAGGGAAAAACTGTTTTTT. This encodes CASSHQAGLREKLFF.

The J gene is TRBJ1-2, the V gene TRBV7-9; TRBD1 aligns across 7 bases. The germline gives CDR1 SEHNR, CDR2 FQNEAQ (reference sequence). The CDR3 covers 14 residues. V lost 2 bases to trimming and J lost 1 base; unmatched junction nucleotides: 1. CDR3 region: CASSLQGGNYGYTF. The CDR3 nucleotides are TGTGCCAGCAGCTTACAGGGGGGTAACTATGGCTACACCTTC. Full variable domain (missing parts from reference TRBV7-9 and TRBJ1-2): DTGVSQNPRHKITKRGQNVTFRCDPISEHNRLYWYRQTLGQGPEFLTYFQNEAQLEKSRLLSDRFSAERPKGSFSTLEIQRTEQGDSAMYLCASSLQGGNYGYTFGSGTRLTVV.

This clone was observed a single time. The chain couples TRBV18 to TRBJ1-1, with TRBD1 as a possible D gene (5 bases). Deletions cut 6 bases from V and 6 bases from J, with 11 bases between. There are 12 residues in the CDR3. Germline V lookup: CDR1 KGHSH, CDR2 LQKENI. The CDR3 spells CASSSRVAEAFF. For the CDR3, the DNA is TGTGCCAGCTCCTCCAGGGTGGCTGAAGCTTTCTTT.

The genes are TRBV19 and TRBJ1-5, with TRBD1 matching over 9 bases. Germline trimming cut 3 bases from V and 3 bases from J; bases unmatched to any gene: 3. CDR1 is LNHDA and CDR2 is SQIVND in the germline V gene (reference sequence). This CDR3 contains 15 residues. The CDR3 protein is CASSMDRGDNQPQHF. Here the CDR3 DNA reads TGTGCCAGTAGTATGGACAGGGGTGACAATCAGCCCCAGCATTTT.

The V call is TRBV5-1, the J call TRBJ1-1; 8 bases fit TRBD1. Germline V gene data show CDR1 as SGHRS and CDR2 as YFSETQ. This CDR3 has 14 residues. Losses at the gene ends were 5 bases for V and 4 bases for J; bases not matched to a gene: 7. The CDR3 loop is CASRPRDRSTEAFF. Here the CDR3 DNA reads TGCGCCAGCAGGCCCCGGGACAGGAGCACTGAAGCTTTCTTT.

J is TRBJ2-7 and V is TRBV7-2, with TRBD2 matching 9 bases. V shed 5 bases, J shed 3 bases, and the junction held 8 bases outside the gene matches. Germline loops: CDR1 SGHTA, CDR2 FQGNSA. CDR3 length: 15 amino acids. This chain's CDR3 is CASSEAGTSSYEQYF. Here the CDR3 DNA reads TGTGCCAGCAGCGAAGCCGGGACTAGCAGCTACGAGCAGTACTTC. Drawing the rest from reference TRBV7-2 and TRBJ2-7, the complete variable domain is GAGVSQSPSNKVTEKGKDVELRCDPISGHTALYWYRQSLGQGLEFLIYFQGNSAPDKSGLPSDRFSAERTGGSVSTLTIQRTQQEDSAVYLCASSEAGTSSYEQYFGPGTRLTVT.

The chain carries TRBV5-1 and TRBJ2-3, with 10 nucleotides matching TRBD1. The CDR3 is 16 residues long. V lost 4 bases, J lost 9 bases, and 14 bases stayed unmatched. CDR1 SGHRS and CDR2 YFSETQ come from the germline V gene. CDR3 nucleotides: TGCGCCAGCAGCCCCGACGACAGGGGGCGAGGGGGCACGCAGTATTTT. Its translation: CASSPDDRGRGGTQYF.

V and J are TRBV29-1 and TRBJ2-1; D might be TRBD2 (7 bases). The CDR3 is 13 residues long. Trimming removed 7 bases at V and 7 bases at J, with 17 bases between. Germline CDR1 reads SQVTM; CDR2 reads ANQGSEA. DNA for the CDR3: TGCAGCGCCCTTGGGGGGGGCTTTAATGAGCAGTTCTTC. It specifies CSALGGGFNEQFF.

The genes are TRBV4-3 and TRBJ1-1, with D perhaps matching TRBD1 (6 bases). The CDR3 covers 15 residues. Germline CDR1 reads LGHNA; CDR2 reads YSLEER. The V and J ends lost 0 bases and 0 bases respectively, with 8 bases between them. DNA of the CDR3: TGCGCCAGCAGCCAAGAGGGGGCCTTGAACACTGAAGCTTTCTTT. Its translation is CASSQEGALNTEAFF.

The chain is built from TRBV18 and TRBJ1-6; D is possibly TRBD1 (5 bases). The CDR3 is 18 residues long. CDR1 is KGHSH, CDR2 LQKENI, per germline. V was trimmed by 5 bases and J by 7 bases, leaving 24 bases between them. The CDR3 bases are TGTGCCAGCTCAGTTCAATCCTCGCGGGGCGCGACGAATTCACCCCTCCACTTT. Amino acid sequence: CASSVQSSRGATNSPLHF.

The chain employs TRBV9 and TRBJ2-3; TRBD2 matches 7 bases. The ends lost 3 bases at V and 7 bases at J; junction bases unmatched: 14. Germline CDR1 is SGDLS and CDR2 is YYNGEE. The CDR3 sequence is 16 residues long. CDR3 protein: CASSAVVGRGPYTQYF. DNA of the CDR3: TGTGCCAGCAGCGCGGTAGTAGGGAGGGGCCCATATACGCAGTATTTT.

CDR3 in DNA: TGTGCCAGCAGCCCAGCCCCCGCAGGGAAGAACACTGAAGCTTTCTTT. Amino acids: CASSPAPAGKNTEAFF. V is TRBV25-1 and J is TRBJ1-1; possible D gene TRBD1, 5 bases. Trimming removed 6 bases from V and 1 base from J, with 18 bases in between. The germline gives CDR1 MGHDK, CDR2 SYGVNS. CDR3 size: 16 residues.